This T cell receptor beta chain was captured in a study of blood T cell repertoires in COVID-19. The overall study: Whether acute or convalescent, the COVID-19 samples came from the United States, Italy and Spain. The cDNA or gDNA used as material had been derived from T cells, B-cell-depleted T cells, or PBMCs.

Per the study methods: Researchers report that nucleated cell counts were estimated from reference gene primer amplification. Sequenced by immunoSEQ multiplex PCR; TCRdb stores in-frame clones only, minus some. V and J calls plus clone size are reproduced from that table; the DNA served to infer D and trimming. Here the sample spans tens of thousands of clones, around nine tenths being singletons. Germline trimming cut 2 bases from V and 5 bases from J; bases unmatched to any gene: 4. Germline CDR1 and CDR2: KGHSH and LQKENI. The CDR3 is 14 residues long. The sample consisted of peripheral blood. The chain links TRBV18 to TRBJ2-5, with 8 bases that match TRBD1. The clonotype comes from a human donor in a cohort sampled during active COVID-19. CDR3 nucleotides: TGTGCCAGCTCACCAAATCGACAGGGGGAGACCCAGTACTTC. Translating gives CASSPNRQGETQYF.